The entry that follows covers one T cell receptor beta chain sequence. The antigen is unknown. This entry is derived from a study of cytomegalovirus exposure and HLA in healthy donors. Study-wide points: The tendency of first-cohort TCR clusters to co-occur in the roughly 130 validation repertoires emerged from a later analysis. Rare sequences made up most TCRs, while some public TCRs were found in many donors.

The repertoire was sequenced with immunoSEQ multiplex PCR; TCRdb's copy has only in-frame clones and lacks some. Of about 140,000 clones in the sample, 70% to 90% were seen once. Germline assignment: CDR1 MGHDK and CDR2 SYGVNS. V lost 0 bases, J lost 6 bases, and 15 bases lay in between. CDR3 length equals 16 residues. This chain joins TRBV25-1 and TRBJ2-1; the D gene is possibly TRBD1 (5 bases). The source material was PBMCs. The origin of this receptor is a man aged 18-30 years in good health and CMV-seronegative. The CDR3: CASSEYGAGIGNEQFF. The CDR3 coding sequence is TGTGCCAGCAGTGAATATGGGGCAGGGATAGGCAATGAGCAGTTCTTC.